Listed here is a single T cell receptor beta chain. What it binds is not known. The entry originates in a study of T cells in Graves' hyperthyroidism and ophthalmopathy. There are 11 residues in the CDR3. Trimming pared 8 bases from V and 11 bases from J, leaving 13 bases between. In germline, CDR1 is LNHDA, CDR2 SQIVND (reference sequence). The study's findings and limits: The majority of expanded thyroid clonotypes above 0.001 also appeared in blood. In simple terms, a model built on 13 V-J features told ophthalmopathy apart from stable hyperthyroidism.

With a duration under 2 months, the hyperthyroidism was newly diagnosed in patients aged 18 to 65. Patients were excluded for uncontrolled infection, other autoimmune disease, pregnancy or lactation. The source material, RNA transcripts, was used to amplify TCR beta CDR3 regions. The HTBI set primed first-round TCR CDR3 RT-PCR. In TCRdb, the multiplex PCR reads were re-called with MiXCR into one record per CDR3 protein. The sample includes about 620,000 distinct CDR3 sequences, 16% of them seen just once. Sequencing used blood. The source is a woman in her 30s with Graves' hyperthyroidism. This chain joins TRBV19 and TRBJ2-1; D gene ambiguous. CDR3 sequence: CASLAGWQQFF. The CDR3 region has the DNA TGTGCCAGTTTGGCCGGGTGGCAGCAGTTCTTC.